This is a list of T cell receptor beta chains from one sample in a study of cytomegalovirus exposure and HLA in healthy donors. Method: immunoSEQ multiplex PCR; TCRdb's copy keeps in-frame clones and lacks some. The repertoire consists of approximately 190,000 clones, with about 86% occurring once and the leading ten covering 1.5% to 2%. Sequencing was performed on PBMCs. The source is a man aged 40-55 years in good health and CMV-seropositive. Both conserved end residues are part of each CDR3. A D gene is named only where the DNA matches it firmly. The size field is filled for only some rows; it gives once, few, many or a size class.

J gene | D gene | clone size | V gene | CDR3 DNA | CDR3 protein
TRBJ2-5 | . | . | TRBV15 | TGTGCCACCAGCAGAGATCAGCCAAGGGGCGCAGAGGCCCAGTACTTC | CATSRDQPRGAEAQYF
TRBJ2-6 | . | once | TRBV5-1 | TGCGCCAGCAGCTTGATAACGTCCCGGAGCTCTGGGGCCAACGTCCTGACTTTC | CASSLITSRSSGANVLTF
TRBJ1-3 | . | . | TRBV18 | TGTGCCAGCTCACCATTGGGACATCGCTCTGGAAACACCATATATTTT | CASSPLGHRSGNTIYF
TRBJ1-2 | . | . | TRBV7-9 | TGTGCCAGCAGCTTAGAGCAGGGGCGATATGGCTACACCTTC | CASSLEQGRYGYTF
TRBJ1-1 | TRBD1 | . | TRBV6-4 | TGTGCCAGCAGTGCTCGACAGGGGAACACTGAAGCTTTCTTT | CASSARQGNTEAFF
TRBJ1-4 | . | . | TRBV13 | TGTGCCAGCAGCCTCCGGACAGTTAATGAAAAACTGTTTTTT | CASSLRTVNEKLFF
TRBJ1-1 | . | . | TRBV6-5 | TGTGCCAGCAGTATAAACAGGCAGAACACTGAAGCTTTCTTT | CASSINRQNTEAFF
TRBJ1-2 | . | . | TRBV19 | TGTGCCAGTAGTACGCTCAGGGGTACTAACTATGGCTACACCTTC | CASSTLRGTNYGYTF
TRBJ2-7 | . | . | TRBV6-5 | TGTGCCAGCAGACAGGGTCCCTACGAGCAGTACTTC | CASRQGPYEQYF
TRBJ1-1 | . | . | TRBV7-2 | TGTGCCAGCAGCTTAGTATCAGGGAATATAGTATCTGAAGCTTTCTTT | CASSLVSGNIVSEAFF
TRBJ1-1 | TRBD1 | . | TRBV6-6 | TGTGCCACGACACAGGGGAGAGTCACTGAAGCTTTCTTT | CATTQGRVTEAFF